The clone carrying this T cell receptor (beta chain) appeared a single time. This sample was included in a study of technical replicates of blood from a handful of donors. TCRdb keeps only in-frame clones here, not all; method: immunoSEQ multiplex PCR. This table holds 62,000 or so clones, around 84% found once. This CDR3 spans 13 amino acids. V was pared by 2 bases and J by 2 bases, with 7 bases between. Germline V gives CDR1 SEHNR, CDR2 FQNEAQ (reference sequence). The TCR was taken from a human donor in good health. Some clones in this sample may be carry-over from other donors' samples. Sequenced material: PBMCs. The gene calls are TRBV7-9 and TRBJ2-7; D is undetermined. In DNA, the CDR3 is TGTGCCAGCAGCTTAAGCTTCGCCTACGAGCAGTACTTC. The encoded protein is CASSLSFAYEQYF.